The subject of this entry is one T cell receptor (beta chain). Its antigen is not identified. This entry belongs to a study of cytomegalovirus exposure and HLA in healthy donors. The CDR3 runs to 17 residues. V shed 5 bases and J shed 6 bases, with 22 bases lying between them. From germline, CDR1 is SEHNR and CDR2 FQNEAQ (reference sequence). General study findings and limits: Near-uniform donor sequencing depth was presumed by presence/absence analyses. Accurate HLA-A and HLA-B prediction from TCR beta sequences was reported for most subjects. After further analysis at a later stage, some 15,000 TCR beta sequences were associated with HLA alleles at 0.05 false discovery rate.

Primers included in the PCR were 60 Vbeta and 13 Jbeta primers. TCRdb's copy holds only in-frame clones and misses some; the assay was immunoSEQ multiplex PCR. The sample shows 120,000 to 150,000 clones, about a tenth of them seen only once. The chain links TRBV7-9 to TRBJ2-2; D is possibly TRBD2 (5 bases). The source of this sequence is a male donor in good health and CMV-seronegative. Source material: PBMCs. This chain's CDR3 is CASSPAPPGYPSGELFF. CDR3 sequence (DNA): TGTGCCAGCAGCCCTGCGCCGCCGGGGTATCCATCCGGGGAGCTGTTTTTT. The variable domain in full, with the rest retrieved from reference TRBV7-9 and TRBJ2-2, is DTGVSQNPRHKITKRGQNVTFRCDPISEHNRLYWYRQTLGQGPEFLTYFQNEAQLEKSRLLSDRFSAERPKGSFSTLEIQRTEQGDSAMYLCASSPAPPGYPSGELFFGEGSRLTVL.